These T cell receptor beta chains were read from a single sample in a study of cytomegalovirus exposure and HLA in healthy donors. Here immunoSEQ multiplex PCR was the method, and the copy in TCRdb shows in-frame clones only, minus some. The profile shows roughly 200,000 clones, about four fifths of them singletons. Material: PBMCs. The origin of the receptors is a woman in her forties or fifties in good health and CMV-seronegative. The CDR3 runs from the conserved cysteine through the conserved F or W. Clone sizes are given selectively: once, few, many, or a class where the clone is expanded.

clone_size,j_call,v_call,cdr3_aa
few,TRBJ2-1,TRBV11-3,CASSLGSWDYYNEQFF
-,TRBJ2-3,TRBV5-1,CASSPTSGADTQYF
-,TRBJ2-3,TRBV27,CASSFTGSDTQYF
-,TRBJ1-3,TRBV7-9,CSSSHSPQDSGNTIYF
-,TRBJ2-3,TRBV10-3,CATSLQGADTQYF
-,TRBJ2-2,TRBV9,CASSPRRTSSGELFF
-,TRBJ2-1,TRBV5-1,CASSLELAGANEQFF
-,TRBJ2-1,TRBV13,CASSLPSGGPHNEQFF
-,TRBJ1-2,TRBV19,CASSTAGGIDYGYTF
-,TRBJ2-1,TRBV10-3,CAISESTSGTYNEQFF
-,TRBJ1-6,TRBV5-4,CASSGPIGDRSNSPLHF
-,TRBJ2-1,TRBV10-3,CAISESGTTPMDEQFF
-,TRBJ1-4,TRBV10-3,CAISESDLRGEKLFF
-,TRBJ1-1,TRBV20-1,CSALIPGAFF
few,TRBJ2-3,TRBV27,CASSLTISTDTQYF
-,TRBJ2-7,TRBV4-1,CASSPGLSYEQYF
-,TRBJ1-2,TRBV6-5,CASSYSLAENYGYTF
-,TRBJ1-5,TRBV10-3,CASSEVDGPNQPQHF
-,TRBJ2-3,TRBV27,CASSLGLAGSQDTQYF
-,TRBJ2-7,TRBV6-5,CASSPTTSYEQYF
once,TRBJ2-7,TRBV28,CASRRRDIYEQYF
-,TRBJ1-4,TRBV7-9,CASSTRGANEKLFF
-,TRBJ2-2,TRBV6-5,CASLRGTGSPGELFF
-,TRBJ2-7,TRBV6-5,CASSSLFTGDYEQYF